This T cell receptor (beta chain) was captured by sequencing in a study of cytotoxic CD8 clonotypes in ibrutinib-treated CLL. The CDR3 runs 11 residues. Method: immunoSEQ multiplex PCR; TCRdb's copy keeps in-frame clones and lacks some. In the table there are some 65,000 clones, less than 75% of which are singletons. Regarding this clone: At one end the junction does not follow the germline gene, possibly because of a read error.

The chain carries TRBV5-3 and TRBJ1-2; D unresolved. TRBV5-3 is classed as an ORF, of uncertain function. The receptor's source is a human donor with chronic lymphocytic leukemia. Sequenced material: PBMCs, taken after 12 months of ibrutinib treatment. The CDR3 bases are TGTGCCAGCAGCTGGGTTGGCGGCTACACCTTC. This codes for CASSWVGGYTF.